The 13 T cell receptor beta chains below come from one sample, sequenced in a study of T cells in localized non-small cell lung cancer. The table came from immunoSEQ multiplex PCR; TCRdb's copy has only in-frame clones and leaves some out. The sample has 1,400 to 1,500 clones; around 18% are singletons. Sample: normal lung tissue next to the tumor, taken before any cancer treatment. The receptors shown here come from a male donor at least 60 years old with stage I squamous cell lung carcinoma.

This clone appeared a few times. The rearrangement joins TRBV19 to TRBJ1-1; no reliable D call. The germline V gene has CDR1 LNHDA and CDR2 SQIVND (reference sequence). V was cut by 4 bases and J by 10 bases, with 13 bases left in between. The CDR3 is made up of 12 amino acids. The CDR3 sequence is CASSNPREPAFF. The CDR3 DNA sequence: TGTGCCAGTAGTAACCCCCGGGAGCCAGCTTTCTTT.

DNA of the CDR3: TGTGCCAGTAGTATAGATCCCAGGGCGAGGAGGACCTTC. This gives the protein CASSIDPRARRTF. The chain is built from TRBV19 and TRBJ1-2; D perhaps matches TRBD1 (5 bases). CDR1 and CDR2 from the germline V gene are LNHDA and SQIVND (reference sequence). This CDR3 has 13 residues. Trimming took 0 bases from V and 14 from J, leaving 16 bases between them.

This clone appeared a few times. This chain connects TRBV14 to TRBJ1-4; no reliable D call. From germline, CDR1 is SGHDN and CDR2 FVKESK. V was trimmed by 4 bases and J by 8 bases, leaving 17 bases between them. CDR3 size: 15 residues. The CDR3 loop reads CASSRTRERGEKLFF. The CDR3 region has the DNA TGTGCCAGCAGCCGGACTAGGGAAAGAGGGGAAAAACTGTTTTTT.

This chain connects TRBV5-1 to TRBJ2-3; TRBD2 aligns across 8 bases. The junction had 4 bases not matched to a gene; V was cut back by 0 bases and J by 4 bases. The CDR3 covers 15 residues. The germline CDR1 and CDR2 sequences are SGHRS and YFSETQ. The CDR3 region is CASSLASGRPDTQYF. The CDR3 bases are TGCGCCAGCAGCTTGGCCAGCGGGAGACCAGATACGCAGTATTTT.

J is TRBJ2-2 and V is TRBV25-1, with 13 nucleotides matching TRBD2. V trimming: 8 bases; J trimming: 6 bases; junction bases outside the gene matches: 6. The CDR3 spans 15 residues. Germline CDR1 MGHDK, CDR2 SYGVNS. In DNA, the CDR3 is TGTGCCAGCCGCGGGACTAGCGGGATTGCCGGGGAGCTGTTTTTT. Protein product: CASRGTSGIAGELFF.

This clone is classed as medium-sized. The chain employs TRBV1 and TRBJ2-6; TRBD2 is the table's D call and was not checked against the DNA. TRBV1 is classified as a pseudogene. This CDR3 spans 19 amino acids. The CDR3 DNA reads TGCGCCAGCAGCCAAATTGGACTAGCGGATGTCTCTGGGGCCAACGTCCTGACTTTC. Translating gives CASSQIGLADVSGANVLTF.

The rearrangement joins TRBV6-8 to TRBJ2-7; D is tentatively TRBD1 or TRBD2 (5 bases each). CDR3 length: 16 residues. Germline V CDR1 and CDR2: MNHGY, SAAAGT. Trimming pared 7 bases from V and 0 bases from J, leaving 19 bases between. The CDR3 reads CASISGGTRSSYEQYF. CDR3 DNA sequence: TGTGCCAGCATCAGTGGGGGTACTAGGAGCTCCTACGAGCAGTACTTC.

The chain has TRBV11-3 and TRBJ2-7; TRBD2 aligns across 7 bases. There are 15 residues in the CDR3. Germline CDR1 reads SGHNT; CDR2 reads YENEEA. J gave up 5 bases and V 2 bases, and 9 bases lay outside the gene matches. CDR3 loop: CASSLPSGRVDEQYF. The CDR3 region has the DNA TGTGCCAGCAGCTTACCCTCGGGGAGGGTAGACGAGCAGTACTTC.

This clone has only a few counts. The genes are TRBV6-8 and TRBJ2-7; D possibly corresponds to TRBD2 (5 bases). The V gene's germline CDR1 is MNHGY and CDR2 SAAAGT. The germline V and J ends were trimmed by 5 bases and 3 bases, with 8 bases remaining between them. This CDR3 has 12 amino acids. For the CDR3, the DNA is TGTGCCAGCAGTGACGGGGACTACGAGCAGTACTTC. Residues: CASSDGDYEQYF.

The chain is built from TRBV14 and TRBJ1-2; 8 nucleotides match TRBD1. Germline loops: CDR1 SGHDN, CDR2 FVKESK. After removal of 1 base from V and 7 bases from J, the junction contained 8 bases not matched to a gene. The CDR3 consists of 15 residues. CDR3 sequence: CASSQVPGGKSGYTF. For the CDR3, the DNA is TGTGCCAGCAGCCAAGTTCCAGGGGGCAAAAGTGGCTACACCTTC.

This CDR3 reads CASRDSNRDEKLFF. In DNA, the CDR3 is TGTGCCAGCAGGGACTCTAACAGGGATGAAAAACTGTTTTTT. This chain connects TRBV6-8 to TRBJ1-4, with a weak D call TRBD1 (6 bases). This CDR3 is built from 14 residues. Per germline, CDR1 MNHGY and CDR2 SAAAGT. The V end was cut by 6 bases, the J end by 6 bases, with 14 bases between.

By sample share, this clone is medium-sized. This chain links TRBV11-3 with TRBJ1-2; D possibly corresponds to TRBD1 (5 bases). This CDR3 has 15 residues. The V and J ends lost 7 bases and 1 base respectively, with 16 bases between them. Per germline, CDR1 SGHNT and CDR2 YENEEA. Written as DNA, the CDR3 is TGTGCCAGCATCCAGGCGGCAGGGCGTAACTATGGCTACACCTTC. It is translated as CASIQAAGRNYGYTF.

On this clone itself: The same CDR3 is also encoded by other DNA sequences in this sample. The chain carries TRBV6-8 and TRBJ1-1; no clear D gene. The CDR3 consists of 15 residues. Trimming left V 0 bases short and J 3 bases short, with 11 bases between. The V gene's germline CDR1 is MNHGY and CDR2 SAAAGT. The CDR3 DNA reads TGTGCCAGCAGTTACTCCCCAGGTGGGGACACTGAAGCTTTCTTT. As protein: CASSYSPGGDTEAFF.